The entry that follows covers one TCR beta chain sequence. CDR1 is GTSNPN, CDR2 SVGIG, per germline (reference sequence). Trimming at V came to 1 base and at J to 2 bases, leaving 6 bases not matched to a gene. The CDR3 spans 15 residues. This sample stems from a study of T cell responses to AZD1222 COVID-19 vaccine. Clones were sequenced by immunoSEQ multiplex PCR, and TCRdb holds only the in-frame ones, with some missing. Of tens of thousands of clones in the sample, 80% are singletons; the top ten hold 4.5% to 5%. The chain links TRBV30 to TRBJ1-1; 8 bases align to TRBD1. The TCR originated in an adult who received the AZD1222 COVID-19 vaccine. The source material was peripheral blood, sampled 28 days after the second AZD1222 dose. CDR3 in DNA: TGTGCCTGGAGTGACCTACAGGGGGGTAACACTGAAGCTTTCTTT. Its translation: CAWSDLQGGNTEAFF.